Listed here are 27 T cell receptor beta chains from one sample, sequenced in a study of T cells after posttransplantation cyclophosphamide. Here immunoSEQ multiplex PCR was the method, and the copy in TCRdb shows in-frame clones only, minus some. The table has about 24,000 clones, 86% seen once. Material: PBMCs. The receptors were sampled from a woman aged 55-70 years with a blood cancer, CMV-positive, and with a related stem cell donor.

V usage is TRBV5-1 and J usage is TRBJ2-7, with D tentatively TRBD1 (7 bases). Germline CDR1 is SGHRS and CDR2 is YFSETQ. Deletions cut 4 bases from V and 5 bases from J, with 19 bases between. This CDR3 has 15 amino acids. CDR3 nucleotides: TGCGCCAGCAGCGGAAGGGCAGGGGGGTTAGACGAGCAGTACTTC. Translating it yields CASSGRAGGLDEQYF.

There are a few counts of this clone. This sequence joins TRBV4-2 and TRBJ2-1; a weak D match, TRBD1 (5 bases). Germline V gives CDR1 LGHNA, CDR2 YNFKEQ. Trimming cost V 0 bases and J 8 bases, with 11 bases left between them. The CDR3 runs to 14 residues. CDR3 coding DNA: TGTGCCAGCAGCCAAGATGGTAGGGGCGATGAGCAGTTCTTC. Its translation is CASSQDGRGDEQFF.

This clone was observed a few times. The chain recombines TRBV10-3 with TRBJ1-3; a possible D gene is TRBD1 (6 bases). The CDR3 spans 15 residues. V was pared by 0 bases and J by 4 bases, with 10 bases between. Per the germline V gene, CDR1 is ENHRY and CDR2 is SYGVKD. CDR3 amino acids: CAISESGGPGNTIYF. DNA for the CDR3: TGTGCCATCAGTGAGTCCGGGGGGCCAGGAAACACCATATATTTT.

V usage is TRBV9 and J usage is TRBJ2-6, with 8 bases aligning to TRBD1. CDR3 size: 16 residues. The junction had 6 bases not matched to a gene; V was cut back by 7 bases and J by 0 bases. Per the germline V gene, CDR1 is SGDLS and CDR2 is YYNGEE. CDR3 DNA sequence: TGTGCCAGCTCCGGGACAGGCTCCTCTGGGGCCAACGTCCTGACTTTC. It yields the protein CASSGTGSSGANVLTF.

The V call is TRBV5-1, the J call TRBJ1-2; tentatively, D is TRBD1 (5 bases). Trimming took off 5 bases at V and 4 bases at J, with 18 bases between the two ends. From germline, CDR1 is SGHRS and CDR2 YFSETQ. CDR3 length: 15 amino acids. Here the CDR3 reads CASRQRWGDSYGYTF. The DNA of the CDR3 is TGCGCCAGCAGACAGCGTTGGGGGGACTCCTATGGCTACACCTTC.

This chain connects TRBV6-5 to TRBJ2-5; tentatively, D is TRBD1 (6 bases). CDR3 length: 14 amino acids. CDR1 is MNHEY, CDR2 SVGAGI, per germline. Trimming left V 4 bases short and J 5 bases short, with 14 bases between. CDR3 in DNA: TGTGCCAGCAGTTCCTATGGGGGCCGGGAGACCCAGTACTTC. Translated, it gives CASSSYGGRETQYF.

The chain combines TRBV7-2 with TRBJ2-7; 7 bases fit TRBD2. Germline V CDR1 and CDR2: SGHTA, FQGNSA. J lost 3 bases, V lost 5 bases, and 7 bases had no gene match. The CDR3 spans 14 residues. The CDR3 loop is CASSPRTRGYEQYF. CDR3 DNA: TGTGCCAGCAGCCCCCGGACTAGGGGCTACGAGCAGTACTTC.

The CDR3 here is CASDGLRVVGSEQYF. CDR3 DNA sequence: TGTGCCTCGGACGGGCTGCGGGTCGTGGGTAGCGAGCAGTACTTC. V usage is TRBV30 and J usage is TRBJ2-7; perhaps TRBD2 as D (5 bases). Germline loops: CDR1 GTSNPN, CDR2 SVGIG (reference sequence). Trimming removed 7 bases from V and 6 bases from J, with 25 bases in between. This CDR3 has 15 residues.

CDR3 nucleotide sequence: TGTGCCTTACACCGGGACAGGGCAAAGAGCTATGGCTACACCTTC. This encodes CALHRDRAKSYGYTF. This chain connects TRBV30 to TRBJ1-2; 9 positions match TRBD1. Germline CDR1 reads GTSNPN; CDR2 reads SVGIG (reference sequence). The CDR3 runs 15 residues. Unmatched junction bases numbered 13, after V lost 7 bases and J lost 4 bases.

The chain combines TRBV30 with TRBJ2-3; no clear D. CDR3 length: 11 amino acids. V was shortened by 3 bases and J by 7 bases, with 8 bases between the two germline ends. Germline CDR1 GTSNPN, CDR2 SVGIG (reference sequence). CDR3 protein: CAWREKYTQYF. The CDR3 DNA reads TGTGCCTGGAGGGAGAAGTATACGCAGTATTTT.

The V call is TRBV7-9, the J call TRBJ2-5; 11 nucleotides match TRBD2. The CDR3 runs to 16 residues. Germline V gene sequence: CDR1 SEHNR, CDR2 FQNEAQ (reference sequence). The V segment lost 4 bases and the J segment 5 bases; nucleotides outside the gene matches: 9. As DNA, the CDR3 is TGTGCCAGCAGCTCGTATAGCGGGAGGGCCAAGGAGACCCAGTACTTC. It is translated as CASSSYSGRAKETQYF.

The chain carries TRBV18 and TRBJ1-1, with a possible D match to TRBD1 (6 bases). This CDR3 has 13 residues. CDR1 is KGHSH, CDR2 LQKENI, per germline. V gave up 11 bases and J gave up 1 base, with 14 bases separating them. The CDR3: CAGGQYPNTEAFF. CDR3 nucleotides: TGTGCCGGTGGACAGTACCCGAACACTGAAGCTTTCTTT.

Remarks on this clone: This sample also contains other DNA sequences that code for the same CDR3. V gene TRBV7-9 combines with J gene TRBJ1-1; 7 nucleotides align to TRBD1. CDR3 length: 12 amino acids. The trim removed 6 bases at V and 14 bases at J, leaving 12 bases unmatched. In germline, CDR1 is SEHNR, CDR2 FQNEAQ (reference sequence). CDR3 residues: CASSMDRRGAFF. In DNA form, the CDR3 reads TGTGCCAGCAGTATGGACAGGAGGGGAGCCTTCTTT.

A word on this clone: The junction does not match germline at one end; this may be a read error. V is TRBV6-5 and J is TRBJ2-7; D is possibly TRBD2 (7 bases). The CDR3 loop spans 14 amino acids. Germline-derived CDR1 and CDR2 are MNHEY and SVGAGI. The CDR3 coding sequence is TGTGCCAGCAGTCACTCAGGTGGGGGGGCCGAGCAGTACTTC. Protein product: CASSHSGGGAEQYF.

The chain joins TRBV6-5 to TRBJ1-2; perhaps TRBD1 as D (6 bases). V lost 0 bases to trimming and J lost 7 bases, with 12 bases between them. CDR1 and CDR2 (germline): MNHEY, SVGAGI. The CDR3 length is 14 residues. In DNA, the CDR3 is TGTGCCAGCAGTTACTCGGGGGCAGGCCGTGGCTACACCTTC. Its protein product is CASSYSGAGRGYTF.

The rearrangement joins TRBV27 to TRBJ2-1; a possible D gene is TRBD1 (6 bases). Germline V gene lookup returns CDR1 MNHEY and CDR2 SMNVEV (reference sequence). The CDR3 consists of 15 residues. V lost 4 bases to trimming and J lost 4 bases, with 14 bases between them. CDR3 bases: TGTGCCAGCAGTTCAGACTACAGGGCGTACAATGAGCAGTTCTTC. Translating gives CASSSDYRAYNEQFF.

The V and J genes are TRBV18 and TRBJ1-5, with D possibly TRBD1 on 6 matching bases. CDR3 length equals 19 residues. V lost 2 bases, J lost 1 base, and 21 bases lay in between. The germline gives CDR1 KGHSH, CDR2 LQKENI. CDR3 in DNA: TGTGCCAGCTCACCAATACAGGGTTTATACCCTTCGAGCAATCAGCCCCAGCATTTT. It translates to CASSPIQGLYPSSNQPQHF.

This chain connects TRBV11-2 to TRBJ2-5, with 10 bases identical to TRBD1. Trimming removed 5 bases from V and 1 base from J; junction bases left unmatched: 10. This CDR3 has 17 residues. Germline CDR1 reads SGHAT; CDR2 reads FQNNGV. In nucleotides, the CDR3 is TGTGCCAGCAGCCCTGGGGACAGGGGTTTTTCCCAAGAGACCCAGTACTTC. This sequence encodes CASSPGDRGFSQETQYF.

The V and J genes are TRBV18 and TRBJ1-2, with D possibly being TRBD1 (6 bases). The CDR3 is 13 residues long. Germline-derived CDR1 and CDR2 are KGHSH and LQKENI. V gave up 2 bases and J gave up 7 bases, with 11 bases separating them. This CDR3 reads CASSPNRESGYTF. In DNA form, the CDR3 reads TGTGCCAGCTCACCAAACAGGGAGTCTGGCTACACCTTC.

V and J are TRBV29-1 and TRBJ2-7; D may be TRBD2 (6 bases). Germline-derived CDR1 and CDR2 are SQVTM and ANQGSEA. The CDR3 has 12 amino acids. Between the trimmed V and J ends, which lost 7 bases and 1 base, there was a span of 11 bases. CDR3 nucleotide sequence: TGCAGCGCTGGGGACTTATCCTACGAGCAGTACTTC. It is translated as CSAGDLSYEQYF.

The chain links TRBV6-1 to TRBJ1-2; D is unresolved. Trimming shortened V by 7 bases and J by 0 bases, and 12 bases separated the two germline ends. This CDR3 contains 14 residues. CDR1 and CDR2 from the germline V gene are MNHNS and SASEGT. The DNA for the CDR3 is TGTGCCAGCATGCGGGGAGGGACTAACTATGGCTACACCTTC. It encodes CASMRGGTNYGYTF.

This sequence joins TRBV11-2 and TRBJ2-7; 10 bases map to TRBD2. The CDR3 extends over 15 amino acids. Per the germline V gene, CDR1 is SGHAT and CDR2 is FQNNGV. After removal of 4 bases from V and 2 bases from J, the junction contained 5 bases not matched to a gene. In DNA form, the CDR3 reads TGTGCCAGCAGCTCTCTAGCGGGAGCTACCTACGAGCAGTACTTC. It specifies CASSSLAGATYEQYF.

The J gene is TRBJ2-4, the V gene TRBV4-1; D is possibly TRBD1 (5 bases). Germline CDR1 MGHRA, CDR2 YSYEKL. V was cut by 1 base and J by 3 bases, with 13 bases left in between. The CDR3 loop spans 16 amino acids. The CDR3 region is CASSQGRVKGKNIQYF. As DNA, the CDR3 is TGCGCCAGCAGCCAAGGCAGGGTCAAGGGCAAAAACATTCAGTACTTC.

The CDR3 protein is CASSQGGGQPQHF. The CDR3 DNA sequence: TGTGCCAGCAGCCAGGGGGGAGGCCAGCCCCAGCATTTT. This sequence joins TRBV6-5 and TRBJ1-5, with TRBD1 matching 7 bases. Germline V CDR1 and CDR2: MNHEY, SVGAGI. The V gene end was trimmed by 6 bases and the J gene end by 7 bases; junction bases not matched to a gene: 6. This CDR3 comprises 13 residues.

The chain joins TRBV7-9 to TRBJ2-7; perhaps TRBD2 as D (7 bases). The CDR3 loop spans 15 amino acids. Germline CDR1 is SEHNR and CDR2 is FQNEAQ (reference sequence). The V and J ends lost 0 bases and 3 bases respectively, with 12 bases between them. For the CDR3, the DNA is TGTGCCAGCAGCTTAGCGGGGGGGCTCAACTACGAGCAGTACTTC. Protein product: CASSLAGGLNYEQYF.

This clone was found a few times. The chain recombines TRBV10-3 with TRBJ1-2, with D possibly TRBD1 on 6 matching bases. From germline, CDR1 is ENHRY and CDR2 SYGVKD. The CDR3 has 13 amino acids. Trimming took 4 bases from V and 2 from J, leaving 8 bases between them. The CDR3 region has the DNA TGTGCCATCAGTGTTACAGGGAACTATGGCTACACCTTC. It translates to CAISVTGNYGYTF.

The gene calls are TRBV27 and TRBJ2-3; 8 bases line up with TRBD1. V trimming: 2 bases; J trimming: 5 bases; junction bases outside the gene matches: 12. The CDR3 has 17 amino acids. The germline CDR1 and CDR2 sequences are MNHEY and SMNVEV (reference sequence). The CDR3 bases are TGTGCCAGCAGTTTACACACTAATCAGGGGGCAGGAGATACGCAGTATTTT. It yields the protein CASSLHTNQGAGDTQYF.